What follows are 9 T cell receptor beta chains derived from one specimen sequenced in a study of Ad26.COV2.S vaccination and SARS-CoV-2 variants. Treatment here: around 19 received Ad26.COV2.S at low or high dose, single or two shots; five or six received placebo; per-sample allocation not given. Collection of the samples took place on day 63 after the first injection of vaccine or placebo. Sequencing was performed with immunoSEQ multiplex PCR; in TCRdb, only in-frame clones are kept and a portion is missing. This sample has approximately 300,000 clones, with about 82% found just once. This specimen was peripheral blood, taken in a trial of Ad26.COV2.S vaccine versus placebo. Receptor source: a person between 18 and 65 years old who received the Ad26.COV2.S COVID-19 vaccine or a placebo.

The chain employs TRBV5-6 and TRBJ2-1; D is uncertain. This CDR3 contains 14 residues. The germline V gene has CDR1 SGHDT and CDR2 YYEEEE. The germline V and J ends were trimmed by 0 bases and 9 bases, with 13 bases remaining between them. CDR3 DNA sequence: TGTGCCAGCAGCTTGGTTTCCCGTCTTCCTGAGCAGTTCTTC. Protein: CASSLVSRLPEQFF.

V gene TRBV5-1 combines with J gene TRBJ2-5; D uncertain. Between the trimmed V and J ends, which lost 0 bases and 5 bases, there was a span of 14 bases. This CDR3 contains 15 residues. Germline V gives CDR1 SGHRS, CDR2 YFSETQ. The CDR3 region is CASSLAGARTETQYF. The DNA for the CDR3 is TGCGCCAGCAGCTTGGCAGGTGCGCGGACGGAGACCCAGTACTTC. Using reference TRBV5-1 and TRBJ2-5 for the parts outside the CDR3, the full variable domain is KAGVTQTPRYLIKTRGQQVTLSCSPISGHRSVSWYQQTPGQGLQFLFEYFSETQRNKGNFPGRFSGRQFSNSRSEMNVSTLELGDSALYLCASSLAGARTETQYFGPGTRLLVL.

J is TRBJ2-7 and V is TRBV6-1, with TRBD2 as a possible D gene (5 bases). The length of the CDR3 is 13 residues. The germline gives CDR1 MNHNS, CDR2 SASEGT. V was shortened by 2 bases and J by 8 bases, with 13 bases between the two germline ends. In DNA, the CDR3 is TGTGCCAGCAGTGAATCACGCCGAGGGAAGCAGTACTTC. Translation gives CASSESRRGKQYF.

The rearrangement links TRBV19 to TRBJ1-2; 11 bases are a match to TRBD1. CDR1 is LNHDA, CDR2 SQIVND, per germline (reference sequence). This CDR3 is 15 amino acids long. Trimming took 3 bases from V and 4 from J; bases not matched to a gene: 4. The CDR3 nucleotides read TGTGCCAGTAGTATCAGTGGGACAGGGGGCTATGGCTACACCTTC. This codes for CASSISGTGGYGYTF.

This clone has just one count. J is TRBJ1-2 and V is TRBV25-1; 8 bases align to TRBD1. Germline-derived CDR1 and CDR2 are MGHDK and SYGVNS. The CDR3 spans 14 residues. Trimming cost V 5 bases and J 4 bases; bases outside gene matches: 6. The CDR3 nucleotides are TGTGCCAGCAGTAGGGACGGGACAGGCTATGGCTACACCTTC. This sequence encodes CASSRDGTGYGYTF.

This clone was seen more than once but under ten times. The chain links TRBV18 to TRBJ1-1; no clear D. Germline V CDR1 and CDR2: KGHSH, LQKENI. The CDR3 sequence is 14 residues long. V was shortened by 4 bases and J by 4 bases, with 13 bases between the two germline ends. The CDR3 bases are TGTGCCAGCTCACTTGAGGTTTTGGGCACTGAAGCTTTCTTT. It yields the protein CASSLEVLGTEAFF.

The chain is built from TRBV7-2 and TRBJ2-3; D gene uncertain. With 6 bases removed from V and 2 bases from J, the gap between germline ends came to 9 bases. Germline V lookup: CDR1 SGHTA, CDR2 FQGNSA. This CDR3 is built from 13 residues. CDR3 sequence: CASRSRATDTQYF. CDR3 nucleotide sequence: TGTGCCAGCAGGAGTCGGGCCACAGATACGCAGTATTTT.

A note on this clone: At the DNA level, this CDR3 is encoded by other sequences in the same sample as well. J is TRBJ1-5 and V is TRBV5-6; D unclear. Trimming shortened V by 2 bases and J by 7 bases, and 7 bases separated the two germline ends. CDR1 SGHDT and CDR2 YYEEEE come from the germline V gene. CDR3 length equals 12 residues. The CDR3 protein is CASSLLGQPQHF. For the CDR3, the DNA is TGTGCCAGCAGCTTATTGGGCCAGCCCCAGCATTTT.

This clone showed up just a few times. This chain links TRBV5-1 with TRBJ1-1; D not certain. This CDR3 has 13 amino acids. Germline V gene sequence: CDR1 SGHRS, CDR2 YFSETQ. The germline V and J ends were trimmed by 1 base and 0 bases, with 4 bases remaining between them. The CDR3 DNA sequence: TGCGCCAGCAGCTTGAATATGAACACTGAAGCTTTCTTT. Its protein is CASSLNMNTEAFF.